Below, 9 T cell receptor beta chains from the same sample are listed, as sequenced in a study of T cells in localized non-small cell lung cancer. This table comes from immunoSEQ multiplex PCR, and its TCRdb copy is limited to in-frame clones, with some not included. The sample holds more than 1,400 clones, around 29% seen once. The source was normal lung tissue next to the tumor, collected before any cancer treatment. Receptors originate from a female donor of 60 years or more with stage I lung adenocarcinoma.

By proportion, this clone is large. This chain links TRBV6-8 with TRBJ2-5; a weak D match, TRBD1 (6 bases). Between the trimmed V and J ends, which lost 5 bases and 5 bases, there was a span of 15 bases. CDR1 is MNHGY and CDR2 is SAAAGT in the germline V gene. There are 14 residues in the CDR3. CDR3 nucleotides: TGTGCCAGCAGTGTAACACAGGGCGGCGAGACCCAGTACTTC. Its translation is CASSVTQGGETQYF.

The CDR3 is CASSLVIRATGELFF. As DNA, the CDR3 is TGTGCCAGCAGCTTAGTTATCAGGGCCACCGGGGAGCTGTTTTTT. The gene calls are TRBV11-3 and TRBJ2-2, with a tentative D call TRBD1 (5 bases). There are 15 residues in the CDR3. V was shortened by 1 base and J by 4 bases, with 10 bases between the two germline ends. From germline, CDR1 is SGHNT and CDR2 YENEEA.

This clone was found a few times. This sequence joins TRBV9 and TRBJ2-1, with 9 bases identical to TRBD1. Germline CDR1 SGDLS, CDR2 YYNGEE. V dropped 0 bases and J dropped 8; count of bases not matched to a gene: 9. The length of the CDR3 is 16 residues. The CDR3 reads CASSVARTGERYEQFF. CDR3 sequence (DNA): TGTGCCAGCAGCGTAGCTAGGACAGGGGAAAGGTATGAGCAGTTCTTC.

The chain recombines TRBV11-3 with TRBJ1-5, with TRBD1 matching 7 bases. The germline V gene encodes CDR1 SGHNT and CDR2 YENEEA. This CDR3 is built from 15 residues. Germline trimming cut 4 bases from V and 0 bases from J; bases unmatched to any gene: 3. As DNA, the CDR3 is TGTGCCAGCAGCTCGGGACAGATTAGCAATCAGCCCCAGCATTTT. Its translation: CASSSGQISNQPQHF.

As DNA, the CDR3 is TGTGCCAGCAGCTACCGCGGGACAGGGTATTCACCCCTCCACTTT. This codes for CASSYRGTGYSPLHF. This rearrangement joins TRBV11-3 to TRBJ1-6, with 9 bases lining up with TRBD1. Germline assignment: CDR1 SGHNT and CDR2 YENEEA. The CDR3 is 15 residues long. J gave up 8 bases and V 4 bases, and 6 bases lay outside the gene matches.

J is TRBJ2-5 and V is TRBV11-3; 9 bases line up with TRBD2. Germline V gene lookup returns CDR1 SGHNT and CDR2 YENEEA. CDR3 length equals 15 residues. J gave up 2 bases and V 5 bases, and 6 bases lay outside the gene matches. This CDR3 is CASSDKRGAQETQYF. The CDR3 bases are TGTGCCAGCAGCGACAAGCGGGGGGCTCAAGAGACCCAGTACTTC.

In its sample, this clone was seen once. V is TRBV19 and J is TRBJ1-1, with 9 bases matching TRBD1. The CDR3 runs to 13 residues. Trimming removed 5 bases from V and 5 bases from J; junction bases left unmatched: 3. CDR1 LNHDA and CDR2 SQIVND come from the germline V gene (reference sequence). DNA of the CDR3: TGTGCCAGTAGTTGGACAGGGGCAACTGAAGCTTTCTTT. It encodes CASSWTGATEAFF.

This clone was seen a handful of times. In DNA, the CDR3 is TGTGCCAGCAGCTTAGTTGAGGGATTGGGGACCCAGTACTTC. This codes for CASSLVEGLGTQYF. V is TRBV11-3 and J is TRBJ2-5; D is possibly TRBD2 (5 bases). Trimming cost V 1 base and J 7 bases, with 13 bases left between them. Germline V CDR1 and CDR2: SGHNT, YENEEA. The CDR3 has 14 amino acids.

The V gene is TRBV11-3, the J gene TRBJ1-1; 9 nucleotides match TRBD1. Germline lookup yields CDR1 SGHNT and CDR2 YENEEA. The CDR3 contains 14 residues. With 5 bases clipped from V and 6 bases from J, the junction kept 7 bases outside the gene matches. As DNA, the CDR3 is TGTGCCAGCAGCCCAGGACAGGGGATGGCTGAAGCTTTCTTT. It encodes CASSPGQGMAEAFF.